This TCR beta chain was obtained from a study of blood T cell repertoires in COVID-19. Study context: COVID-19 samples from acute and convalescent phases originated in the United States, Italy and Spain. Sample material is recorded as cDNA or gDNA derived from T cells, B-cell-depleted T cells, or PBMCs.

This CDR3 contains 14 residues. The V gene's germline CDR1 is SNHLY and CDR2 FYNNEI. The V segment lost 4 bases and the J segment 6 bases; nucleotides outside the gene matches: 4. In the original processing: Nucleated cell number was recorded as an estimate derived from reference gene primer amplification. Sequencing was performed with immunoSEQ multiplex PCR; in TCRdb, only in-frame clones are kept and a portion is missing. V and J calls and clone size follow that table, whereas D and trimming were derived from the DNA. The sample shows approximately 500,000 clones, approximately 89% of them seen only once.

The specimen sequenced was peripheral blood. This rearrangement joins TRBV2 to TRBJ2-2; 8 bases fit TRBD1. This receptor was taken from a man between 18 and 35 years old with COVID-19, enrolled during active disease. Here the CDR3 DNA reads TGTGCCAGCAGTGGGGGACAGGTCTCCGGGGAGCTGTTTTTT. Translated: CASSGGQVSGELFF.